One T cell receptor (beta chain) is described in this entry. The antigen remains unidentified. Vbeta (60) and Jbeta (13) primers were used in the PCR. TCRdb keeps only in-frame clones here, not all; method: immunoSEQ multiplex PCR. The table lists roughly 150,000 clones, over 75% of them singletons. This sample was included in a study of cytomegalovirus exposure and HLA in healthy donors. Overall study: Early released data had about 85 million unique TCRs, all coming from HLA-typed donors. Study-wide points: In vitro data verified a few CMV-associated chains as specific for CMV antigens.

Germline CDR1 MDHEN, CDR2 SYDVKM. Germline trimming cut 5 bases from V and 4 bases from J; bases unmatched to any gene: 9. This CDR3 has 16 amino acids. The TCR was taken from a man aged 30 to 39 in good health and CMV-seropositive. Sequencing was done on a sample of PBMCs. The chain carries TRBV28 and TRBJ2-1; 9 bases are a match to TRBD1. This CDR3 reads CASSAGRDRGYNEQFF. CDR3 nucleotides: TGTGCCAGCAGTGCCGGCCGAGACAGGGGGTACAATGAGCAGTTCTTC. Together with reference TRBV28 and TRBJ2-1, the CDR3 gives the full variable domain: DVKVTQSSRYLVKRTGEKVFLECVQDMDHENMFWYRQDPGLGLRLIYFSYDVKMKEKGDIPEGYSVSREKKERFSLILESASTNQTSMYLCASSAGRDRGYNEQFFGPGTRLTVL.